Below are 7 T cell receptor beta chains sequenced from a single sample in a study of a mutant IDH1 vaccine in newly diagnosed glioma. Using immunoSEQ multiplex PCR, the repertoire was profiled, and TCRdb retains in-frame clones only, with some absent. The data contain about 23,000 clones, almost 85% of them seen just once; the ten biggest clones take up roughly 2.8%. Their cognate antigens are unknown. Documented time point: week 47, end of study. Vaccine doses each comprised 300 ug of mutant IDH1 20-mer peptide, with topical imiquimod. This specimen consisted of PBMCs, obtained from a glioma patient whose treatment included an IDH1 peptide vaccine. These receptors originate from a man in his forties with glioma.

The chain combines TRBV14 with TRBJ2-7; D is possibly TRBD2 (6 bases). The V end lost 1 base, the J end lost 2 bases, and 12 bases lay between the germline ends. Germline lookup yields CDR1 SGHDN and CDR2 FVKESK. The CDR3 is 15 amino acids. CDR3 nucleotide sequence: TGTGCCAGCAGCCAAGGCCTAGCGCTGACCTACGAGCAGTACTTC. It codes for CASSQGLALTYEQYF.

This clone was detected once. The chain combines TRBV7-2 with TRBJ1-1; D is unclear. This CDR3 is 14 amino acids long. The V end lost 0 bases, the J end lost 3 bases, and 8 bases lay between the germline ends. Germline V gene lookup returns CDR1 SGHTA and CDR2 FQGNSA. The CDR3 protein is CASSLATAYTEAFF. As DNA, the CDR3 is TGTGCCAGCAGCTTAGCCACAGCATACACTGAAGCTTTCTTT.

Remarks on this clone: A junction boundary mismatches the germline segment, possibly from a read error. The chain is built from TRBV29-1 and TRBJ2-4; D remains unclear. This CDR3 has 10 residues. Germline assignment: CDR1 SQVTM and CDR2 ANQGSEA. In DNA form, the CDR3 reads TGCAGCCCTGTACCCACCTGGGGTCTTTTC. Protein sequence: CSPVPTWGLF.

The rearrangement links TRBV7-2 to TRBJ2-5; possibly TRBD2 for D (6 bases). Germline V gives CDR1 SGHTA, CDR2 FQGNSA. V was cut by 1 base and J by 1 base, with 7 bases left in between. The CDR3 is 14 amino acids. Written as DNA, the CDR3 is TGTGCCAGCAGCTTAGGGCGGGGCCAAGAGACCCAGTACTTC. Its protein product is CASSLGRGQETQYF.

CDR3 in amino acids: CASSLRQGPNQPQHF. CDR3 coding DNA: TGTGCCAGCAGCTTGCGCCAGGGCCCCAATCAGCCCCAGCATTTT. The chain combines TRBV5-6 with TRBJ1-5; tentative D call: TRBD1 (5 bases). Deletions cut 1 base from V and 3 bases from J, with 11 bases between. This CDR3 region has 15 residues. Looked up from germline, CDR1 is SGHDT and CDR2 is YYEEEE.

The V and J genes are TRBV7-2 and TRBJ2-3; 7 positions agree with TRBD2. The J segment lost 6 bases and the V segment lost 6 bases, leaving 9 bases of the junction unmatched. Germline V gives CDR1 SGHTA, CDR2 FQGNSA. This CDR3 contains 14 residues. The CDR3 region has the DNA TGTGCCAGCAGTTGGGGTATGGGGGGGGATACGCAGTATTTT. Translating it yields CASSWGMGGDTQYF.

This chain's CDR3 is CASSLGQGNYEQYF. The CDR3, as DNA: TGTGCCAGCAGCTTGGGCCAGGGGAACTACGAGCAGTACTTC. The V call is TRBV7-2, the J call TRBJ2-7, with D maybe TRBD1 (6 bases). Germline-derived CDR1 and CDR2 are SGHTA and FQGNSA. The CDR3 totals 14 residues. Deletions cut 3 bases from V and 3 bases from J, with 12 bases between.